This T cell receptor beta chain appears in the sequencing data of a study of metastatic and nonmetastatic thyroid tumors. Background on the study: The comparison covered peripheral blood and tumor or nodule tissue in malignant and benign thyroid patients. Study-level results: Malignant thyroid tumors reportedly exceeded benign nodules significantly in TCR beta diversity, with the difference appearing in blood and tumor.

Authors' analysis steps: For papillary thyroid cancer, a distant-metastasis classifier was constructed from CDR3 differences observed across clinicopathological groups. TCRdb used MiXCR to call clones anew from the PCR reads. These V and J calls are TCRdb output, not the study's own analysis. The data contain 30,000 to 40,000 clones, approximately 30% of them singletons. This clone has at least ten counts. The target antigen is unknown. One end of the junction does not line up with germline, which may come from a read error. Prior to thyroid surgery, none of the patients had received any treatment. The germline gives CDR1 LNHNV, CDR2 YYDKDF (reference sequence). This CDR3 has 14 residues.

This receptor was identified in a female donor with papillary thyroid cancer or a benign thyroid nodule (not recorded which). Some clones in this sample may be carry-over from other donors' samples. The chain employs TRBV15 and TRBJ1-4; possibly TRBD1 for D (5 bases). Input material: blood. The CDR3 loop reads CATRPGGTNEELFF. The CDR3 nucleotides read TGTGCCACCAGACCTGGCGGGACTAATGAAGAACTGTTTTTT.